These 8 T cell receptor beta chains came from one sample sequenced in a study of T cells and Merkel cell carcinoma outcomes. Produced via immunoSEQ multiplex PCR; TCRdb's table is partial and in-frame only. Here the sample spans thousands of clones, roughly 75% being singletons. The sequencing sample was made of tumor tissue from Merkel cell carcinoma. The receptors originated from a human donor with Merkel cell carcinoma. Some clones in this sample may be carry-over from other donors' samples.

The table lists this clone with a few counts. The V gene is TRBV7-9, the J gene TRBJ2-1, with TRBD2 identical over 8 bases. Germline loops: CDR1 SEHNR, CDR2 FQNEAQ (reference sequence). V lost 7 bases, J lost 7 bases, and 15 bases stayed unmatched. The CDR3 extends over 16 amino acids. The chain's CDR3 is CASNPRSASGWNEQFF. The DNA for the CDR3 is TGTGCCAGCAATCCCCGTTCGGCTAGCGGGTGGAATGAGCAGTTCTTC.

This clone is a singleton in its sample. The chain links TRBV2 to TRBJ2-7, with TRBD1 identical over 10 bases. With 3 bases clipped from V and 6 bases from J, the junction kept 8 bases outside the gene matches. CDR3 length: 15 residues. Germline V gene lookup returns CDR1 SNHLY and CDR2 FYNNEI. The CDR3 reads CASSEKGQGGIEQYF. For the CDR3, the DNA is TGTGCCAGCAGTGAGAAAGGACAGGGGGGAATCGAGCAGTACTTC.

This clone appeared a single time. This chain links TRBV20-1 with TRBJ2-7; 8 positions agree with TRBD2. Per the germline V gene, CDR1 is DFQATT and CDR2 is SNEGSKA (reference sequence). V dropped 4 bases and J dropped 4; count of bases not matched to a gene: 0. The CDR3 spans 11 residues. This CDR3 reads CSATGGYEQYF. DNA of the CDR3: TGCAGTGCTACGGGGGGGTACGAGCAGTACTTC.

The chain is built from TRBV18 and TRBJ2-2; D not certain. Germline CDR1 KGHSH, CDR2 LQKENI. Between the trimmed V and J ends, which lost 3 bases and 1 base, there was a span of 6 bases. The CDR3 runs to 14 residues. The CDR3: CASSPAQNTGELFF. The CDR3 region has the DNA TGTGCCAGCTCACCCGCACAGAACACCGGGGAGCTGTTTTTT.

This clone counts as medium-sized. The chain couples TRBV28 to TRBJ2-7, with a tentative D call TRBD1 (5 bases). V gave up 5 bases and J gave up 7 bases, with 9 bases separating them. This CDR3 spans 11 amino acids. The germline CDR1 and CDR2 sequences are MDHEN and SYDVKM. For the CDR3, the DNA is TGTGCCAGCAGTGACCAGGGTGAGCAGTACTTC. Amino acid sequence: CASSDQGEQYF. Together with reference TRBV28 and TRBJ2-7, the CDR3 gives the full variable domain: DVKVTQSSRYLVKRTGEKVFLECVQDMDHENMFWYRQDPGLGLRLIYFSYDVKMKEKGDIPEGYSVSREKKERFSLILESASTNQTSMYLCASSDQGEQYFGPGTRLTVT.

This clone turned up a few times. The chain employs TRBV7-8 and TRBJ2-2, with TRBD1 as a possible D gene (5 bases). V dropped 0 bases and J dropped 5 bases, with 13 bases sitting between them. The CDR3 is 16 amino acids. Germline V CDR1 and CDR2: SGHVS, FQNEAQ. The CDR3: CASSLAGRAVTGELFF. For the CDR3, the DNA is TGTGCCAGCAGCTTAGCGGGCAGGGCTGTAACCGGGGAGCTGTTTTTT.

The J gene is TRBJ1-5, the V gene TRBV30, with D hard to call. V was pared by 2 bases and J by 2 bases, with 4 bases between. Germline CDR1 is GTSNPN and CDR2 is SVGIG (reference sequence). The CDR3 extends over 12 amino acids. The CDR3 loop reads CAWSPGNQPQHF. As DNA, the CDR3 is TGTGCCTGGAGTCCGGGCAATCAGCCCCAGCATTTT.

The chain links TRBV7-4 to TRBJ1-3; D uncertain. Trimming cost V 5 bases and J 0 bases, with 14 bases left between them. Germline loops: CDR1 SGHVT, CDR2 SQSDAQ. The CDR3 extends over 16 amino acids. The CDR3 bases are TGTGCCAGCAGCCCCAAACACATGCTCTCTGGAAACACCATATATTTT. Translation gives CASSPKHMLSGNTIYF.